Described below is a single T cell receptor beta chain sequence and its context. The antigen remains undetermined. From the 5' RACE reads, TCRdb called clonotypes with MiXCR, one entry per CDR3 protein. The repertoire holds 470,000 or so distinct CDR3 sequences, with 20% to 25% as singletons. V gave up 6 bases and J gave up 2 bases, with 10 bases separating them. Germline assignment: CDR1 DFQATT and CDR2 SNEGSKA (reference sequence). This CDR3 region has 13 residues. The data belong to a study of identical twins. Overall study findings and caveats: Clonotypes of the beta chain that were abundant in cord blood carried fewer insertions (memory repertoires showed none).

These sequences were also reported in another study, on T cells expressing NK-cell markers. As that study records: These same clonotypes (in four donors) also led the CD3+CD56-NKG2C+ fraction.

This TCR was recovered from a young woman in good health. Sequencing was performed on CD4+ T cells sorted from blood. This sequence joins TRBV20-1 and TRBJ2-2; a possible D gene is TRBD1 (6 bases). CDR3 bases: TGCAGTGCCGAACAGGGAAACACCGGGGAGCTGTTTTTT. It specifies CSAEQGNTGELFF.